The clone carrying this T cell receptor (beta chain) was seen ten or more times. Its antigen is unidentified. Amplification of TCR alpha and beta CDR3 regions from RNA used iRepertoire nested multiplex PCR. One-step reverse transcription and amplification started from approximately 100-400 ng of tissue mRNA or PBMC total RNA. TCRdb processed the multiplex PCR reads anew with MiXCR; each CDR3 protein has one entry. The data show over 100,000 distinct CDR3 sequences, less than 30% seen once. The germline V gene encodes CDR1 DFQATT and CDR2 SNEGSKA (reference sequence). Trimming took off 2 bases at V and 1 base at J, with 8 bases between the two ends. The CDR3 is 13 amino acids. The source of the sample is a study of glioma-infiltrating T cells. Study outcomes and limitations: Above-expected tissue-blood divergence occurred in all gliomas, most in low-grade ones. Only very few CDR3 sequences appeared in both tissue and blood.

Sequencing was done on a sample of glioma tissue, nonneoplastic brain tissue, or PBMCs (not recorded which). The receptor was derived from a human donor with low-grade glioma or glioblastoma, undergoing nonglioma brain surgery, or in good health (not recorded which). The gene calls are TRBV20-1 and TRBJ1-1; D remains unclear. This CDR3 is CSARRHPNTEAFF. The CDR3 region has the DNA TGCAGTGCTAGAAGGCATCCGAACACTGAAGCTTTCTTT.